Following are 17 T cell receptor beta chains from one sample sequenced in a study of blood T cell repertoires in COVID-19. Here immunoSEQ multiplex PCR was the method, and the copy in TCRdb shows in-frame clones only, minus some. Among fewer than 100,000 clones listed, roughly nine tenths were seen once. Sequenced sample: peripheral blood. The source is a man between 65 and 85 years old with acute or convalescent COVID-19.

The V gene is TRBV5-1, the J gene TRBJ1-2; unclear D gene. This CDR3 is built from 15 residues. Germline V gene data show CDR1 as SGHRS and CDR2 as YFSETQ. V was cut by 0 bases and J by 4 bases, with 13 bases left in between. CDR3 sequence (DNA): TGCGCCAGCAGCTTGGAACCAGGTTATGGCTATGGCTACACCTTC. Its translation: CASSLEPGYGYGYTF.

This clone showed up just once. The chain recombines TRBV19 with TRBJ2-5, with 7 bases that match TRBD1. The V segment lost 3 bases and the J segment 0 bases; nucleotides outside the gene matches: 7. Germline V lookup: CDR1 LNHDA, CDR2 SQIVND (reference sequence). This CDR3 comprises 16 residues. The DNA for the CDR3 is TGTGCCAGTAGTATCGCCTCACAGGGGAACCAAGAGACCCAGTACTTC. This codes for CASSIASQGNQETQYF.

The J gene is TRBJ1-4, the V gene TRBV5-1, with D possibly matching TRBD1 (6 bases). The germline V and J ends were trimmed by 2 bases and 6 bases, with 17 bases remaining between them. The CDR3 has 16 amino acids. CDR1 is SGHRS and CDR2 is YFSETQ in the germline V gene. CDR3 sequence: CASSLHSGGGDEKLFF. CDR3 coding DNA: TGCGCCAGCAGCTTACACAGTGGGGGCGGAGATGAAAAACTGTTTTTT.

The J gene is TRBJ2-5, the V gene TRBV7-6, with a tentative D call TRBD2 (6 bases). The CDR3 length is 15 residues. The V and J ends lost 2 bases and 2 bases respectively, with 12 bases between them. Germline V gene data show CDR1 as SGHVS and CDR2 as FNYEAQ. CDR3: CASSLIPAGQETQYF. The CDR3 coding sequence is TGTGCCAGCAGCTTAATCCCGGCGGGGCAAGAGACCCAGTACTTC.

The rearrangement joins TRBV7-2 to TRBJ2-7; 7 positions match TRBD2. CDR3 length: 18 amino acids. Germline trimming cut 1 base from V and 3 bases from J; bases unmatched to any gene: 15. Germline V gives CDR1 SGHTA, CDR2 FQGNSA. The DNA of the CDR3 is TGTGCCAGCAGCTTAGTCTCGGCAGCCGGGAGGCTTGGCTACGAGCAGTACTTC. This sequence encodes CASSLVSAAGRLGYEQYF.

This chain connects TRBV19 to TRBJ2-5, with 8 nucleotides matching TRBD1. Per the germline V gene, CDR1 is LNHDA and CDR2 is SQIVND (reference sequence). After removal of 5 bases from V and 1 base from J, the junction contained 9 bases not matched to a gene. CDR3 length: 16 residues. The CDR3 DNA follows: TGTGCCAGTAGTCCAGGGGGCCGGGACTCCCAAGAGACCCAGTACTTC. Protein sequence: CASSPGGRDSQETQYF.

The V call is TRBV30, the J call TRBJ1-2; unclear D gene. This CDR3 is built from 13 residues. From germline, CDR1 is GTSNPN and CDR2 SVGIG (reference sequence). Trimming pared 0 bases from V and 6 bases from J, leaving 11 bases between. CDR3 DNA: TGTGCCTGGAGTGTGCAGGTTACCAATGGCTACACCTTC. Amino acids: CAWSVQVTNGYTF.

The chain is built from TRBV7-3 and TRBJ2-3; 11 bases fit TRBD1. CDR3 length equals 16 residues. The V and J ends lost 5 bases and 6 bases, in that order; junction bases with no gene match: 10. The germline V gene encodes CDR1 SGHTA and CDR2 FQGTGA. As DNA, the CDR3 is TGTGCCAGCAGCCCCTTACGGACAGGGGGCATTGATACGCAGTATTTT. Its translation: CASSPLRTGGIDTQYF.

V usage is TRBV7-9 and J usage is TRBJ1-6; TRBD1 matches 9 bases. The CDR3 totals 15 residues. With V trimmed by 6 bases and J by 8 bases, 8 bases remained unmatched. CDR1 SEHNR and CDR2 FQNEAQ come from the germline V gene (reference sequence). The CDR3, as DNA: TGTGCCAGCAGGATACAGGGGGCTAGGGATTCACCCCTCCACTTT. It yields the protein CASRIQGARDSPLHF.

V is TRBV28 and J is TRBJ2-4; a possible D gene is TRBD2 (6 bases). V lost 6 bases and J 2 bases, leaving 17 bases between the germline ends. This CDR3 region has 16 residues. In germline, CDR1 is MDHEN, CDR2 SYDVKM. The CDR3 reads CASRDGGGSTKNIQYF. The CDR3 DNA is TGTGCCAGCAGAGATGGAGGAGGGTCGACCAAAAACATTCAGTACTTC.

The chain employs TRBV19 and TRBJ1-1, with 8 bases lining up with TRBD1. V gave up 7 bases and J gave up 2 bases; unmatched junction bases: 6. CDR3 length: 14 amino acids. Germline CDR1 LNHDA, CDR2 SQIVND (reference sequence). DNA of the CDR3: TGTGCCAGTACTGGGGACAGGAGAAACACTGAAGCTTTCTTT. It specifies CASTGDRRNTEAFF. Full variable domain (remainder filled in from reference TRBV19 and TRBJ1-1): DGGITQSPKYLFRKEGQNVTLSCEQNLNHDAMYWYRQDPGQGLRLIYYSQIVNDFQKGDIAEGYSVSREKKESFPLTVTSAQKNPTAFYLCASTGDRRNTEAFFGQGTRLTVV.

The chain joins TRBV29-1 to TRBJ1-2; D is unresolved. Germline CDR1 and CDR2: SQVTM and ANQGSEA. Trimming removed 4 bases from V and 4 bases from J, with 16 bases in between. The CDR3 spans 14 residues. CDR3 DNA: TGCAGCGTTGCGGCAGGCACAAGGTTCTATGGCTACACCTTC. It encodes CSVAAGTRFYGYTF.

The chain has TRBV3-1 (or the pseudogene TRBV3-2) and TRBJ2-5; 7 bases line up with TRBD2. CDR3 length: 16 residues. Germline V gene sequence: CDR1 LGHDT, CDR2 YNNKEL (reference sequence). After removal of 2 bases from V and 2 bases from J, the junction contained 8 bases not matched to a gene. DNA of the CDR3: TGTGCCAGCAGCCAAAATCTTCGGGGGGATCAAGAGACCCAGTACTTC. Protein product: CASSQNLRGDQETQYF.

The chain is built from TRBV9 and TRBJ2-5; TRBD2 agrees at 11 bases. This CDR3 region has 15 residues. Per germline, CDR1 SGDLS and CDR2 YYNGEE. V shed 3 bases, J shed 5 bases, and the junction held 6 bases outside the gene matches. CDR3 bases: TGTGCCAGCAGCGGAGTAGCGGGGGGGCTGGAGACCCAGTACTTC. This translates into CASSGVAGGLETQYF.

The V gene is TRBV6-5, the J gene TRBJ2-1; no clear D. Germline CDR1 reads MNHEY; CDR2 reads SVGAGI. V was clipped by 5 bases and J by 0 bases, with 8 bases between them. The CDR3 length is 14 residues. CDR3 protein: CASSKMSSYNEQFF. In DNA, the CDR3 is TGTGCCAGCAGTAAAATGAGCTCCTACAATGAGCAGTTCTTC.

The rearrangement links TRBV2 to TRBJ1-1; a possible D gene is TRBD1 (6 bases). Germline CDR1 reads SNHLY; CDR2 reads FYNNEI. V dropped 2 bases and J dropped 5 bases, with 12 bases sitting between them. This CDR3 is built from 14 residues. The CDR3 sequence: CASSEQLGGTEAFF. The CDR3 nucleotides read TGTGCCAGCAGTGAACAGTTAGGGGGAACTGAAGCTTTCTTT.

The chain employs TRBV5-1 and TRBJ1-1; D is unresolved. The CDR3 has 15 residues. Germline lookup yields CDR1 SGHRS and CDR2 YFSETQ. Trimming left V 5 bases short and J 0 bases short, with 14 bases between. The CDR3 sequence is CASSEDGDMNTEAFF. The CDR3, as DNA: TGCGCCAGCAGTGAGGACGGGGATATGAACACTGAAGCTTTCTTT.